These 5 T cell receptor beta chains share one sample of origin, sequenced in a study of T cell responses to AZD1222 COVID-19 vaccine. Generated by immunoSEQ multiplex PCR, the TCRdb table keeps only in-frame clones and is missing some. The table has 140,000 to 150,000 clones, under 95% seen once. This specimen was peripheral blood, taken on day 0 of MenACWY control vaccination. The receptor set was obtained from an adult in good health.

This chain uses TRBV28 with TRBJ1-2; D is uncertain. CDR3 length: 12 residues. Germline V lookup: CDR1 MDHEN, CDR2 SYDVKM. Trimming stripped 4 bases from V and 4 bases from J, with 7 bases between. Here the CDR3 DNA reads TGTGCCAGCAGTTCTGGAGGCTATGGCTACACCTTC. Its translation is CASSSGGYGYTF.

The chain has TRBV6-5 and TRBJ1-2; a weak D match, TRBD1 (5 bases). This CDR3 has 15 residues. Germline CDR1 and CDR2: MNHEY and SVGAGI. V gave up 4 bases and J gave up 8 bases, with 20 bases separating them. CDR3 bases: TGTGCCAGCAGTTTTGAATTCGGCGGGACTTCAGGCTACACCTTC. Protein product: CASSFEFGGTSGYTF.

The rearrangement links TRBV7-9 to TRBJ1-6, with unresolved D. This CDR3 contains 16 residues. In germline, CDR1 is SEHNR, CDR2 FQNEAQ (reference sequence). Trimming removed 3 bases at V and 0 bases at J, with 9 bases between. CDR3 in DNA: TGTGCCAGCAGCTTCGGGCAAAGCTCCTATAATTCACCCCTCCACTTT. Protein product: CASSFGQSSYNSPLHF. Filled out from reference TRBV7-9 and TRBJ1-6, the complete variable domain reads DTGVSQNPRHKITKRGQNVTFRCDPISEHNRLYWYRQTLGQGPEFLTYFQNEAQLEKSRLLSDRFSAERPKGSFSTLEIQRTEQGDSAMYLCASSFGQSSYNSPLHFGNGTRLTVT.

V is TRBV6-5 and J is TRBJ1-4, with 7 bases fitting TRBD1. V was pared by 4 bases and J by 8 bases, with 4 bases of the junction left unmatched. The CDR3 contains 13 residues. The germline V gene encodes CDR1 MNHEY and CDR2 SVGAGI. The CDR3 coding sequence is TGTGCCAGCAGTTTGACAGGGCGAGAAAAACTGTTTTTT. Its protein product is CASSLTGREKLFF.

The gene calls are TRBV4-1 and TRBJ2-1, with TRBD2 matching 7 bases. Unmatched junction bases numbered 11, after V lost 1 base and J lost 8 bases. This CDR3 region has 16 residues. Germline CDR1 and CDR2: MGHRA and YSYEKL. DNA of the CDR3: TGCGCCAGCAGCCAAGTCCCCACGGGGGGTAGGTATGAGCAGTTCTTC. Translating gives CASSQVPTGGRYEQFF.